This T cell receptor (beta chain) was profiled in a study of blood T cell repertoires in COVID-19. Sequenced by immunoSEQ multiplex PCR; TCRdb stores in-frame clones only, minus some. Altogether some 45,000 clones are present, roughly 84% being singletons, with the ten largest covering under 35%. The CDR3 runs to 16 residues. The junction had 11 bases not matched to a gene; V was cut back by 3 bases and J by 3 bases. CDR1 is LNHDA, CDR2 SQIVND, per germline (reference sequence). The chain joins TRBV19 to TRBJ2-7; 7 bases agree with TRBD1. The source material was peripheral blood. The source of this sequence is a woman aged 80 or older with acute or convalescent COVID-19. The CDR3 loop is CASSIHRGEPLYEQYF. CDR3 nucleotide sequence: TGTGCCAGTAGTATTCACAGGGGAGAACCCCTCTACGAGCAGTACTTC.